This record looks at one T cell receptor (beta chain) sequence and its context. This CDR3 comprises 14 residues. J lost 5 bases, V lost 3 bases, and 8 bases had no gene match. Germline CDR1 SGHRS, CDR2 YFSETQ. These data come from a study of T cell changes during pregnancy in multiple sclerosis. This table comes from immunoSEQ multiplex PCR, and its TCRdb copy is limited to in-frame clones, with some not included. The sample shows just under 80,000 clones, around 95% of them seen only once. The material was peripheral blood, obtained in the second trimester of pregnancy. This receptor was taken from a female donor in good health, enrolled as a control in a pregnancy study. This chain connects TRBV5-1 to TRBJ2-7, with 7 bases aligning to TRBD1. Here the CDR3 reads CASSSQGDVHEQYF. In DNA, the CDR3 is TGCGCCAGCAGCTCTCAGGGGGATGTCCACGAGCAGTACTTC.